This T cell receptor (beta chain) was documented in a study of T-cell reconstitution after alpha-beta-depleted transplantation in children (dated by TCRdb to between 2015 and 2016). Study-wide context: The study quantitatively tracked T-cell immune reconstitution after TCRalphabeta/CD19-depleted allogeneic hematopoietic cell transplantation in children using TCR repertoire profiling.

Library method: PCR. TCRdb lists the instrument as Illumina HiSeq 2500. Molecular barcoding was employed in the preparation of TCR libraries, with unique molecular identifiers being used to normalize TCRbeta repertoire quantification. Clones were called with MiXCR by TCRdb after fastp trimmed the public reads at Q25, and only in-frame beta chains were retained. When rows share a CDR3 protein, they turn into one entry using the most common DNA and genes. Recorded for this sample are more than 500,000 distinct CDR3 sequences; about an eighth of them occurred a single time. 12% to 15% of the sample is taken by the ten largest. The treatment or condition tag for this specimen amounts to: allogeneic hematopoietic cell transplantation with graft depleted of TCRalphabeta T cells and CD19 B cells. Transplant recipients were children who received TCRalphabeta/CD19-depleted allogeneic hematopoietic cell grafts.

General conclusions and limits of the study: The frequencies of hyperexpanded clones fell over the following months, and after one year, T-cell counts and TCRbeta diversity were mostly attributed to newly produced T cells. Apparently early alphabetaT-cell count recovery about two months after transplant reportedly relied on only several hundred rapidly expanded clones derived from non-depleted graft cells. The high TCRbeta diversity at day 60 in some patients was ascribed to recipient T cells and intrathymic progenitors that had survived conditioning.

The table lists this clonotype with a few counts. Its antigen has not been determined. The record has no base qualities; no much larger clone is one base away. At the junction V is shortened by 4 bases and J by 5 bases; bases outside the gene matches: 7. Measured from the cysteine to the phenylalanine, the CDR3 is 13 residues long. Only CDR3 DNA is held: 39 bases, read in frame from base 1. Per the germline V gene (reference sequence), DFQATT is the CDR1 and SNEGSKA is the CDR2. This receptor was taken from a female patient between 2 and 15 years old who had a stem cell transplant for aplastic anemia, so the T cells may come from the graft donor. The chain couples TRBV20-1 to TRBJ2-5; the central 7 bases match TRBD1. Source: PBMCs, mostly from graft donor cells, taken 180 days after TCRalphabeta/CD19-depleted stem cell transplant. The DNA sequence is given as TGCAGTGCTACGGGACAGCCTGGGGAGACCCAGTACTTC. Its protein product is CSATGQPGETQYF.